Listed below are T cell receptor beta chains from one sample, sequenced in a study of T cells in Graves' hyperthyroidism and ophthalmopathy. A single record per CDR3 protein comes from TCRdb applying MiXCR to the multiplex PCR reads. The repertoire holds more than 350,000 distinct CDR3 sequences, about 15% seen once, with approximately 20% in the top ten. Sequenced input: blood. The receptor set was obtained from a woman aged 55-70 years with Graves' ophthalmopathy. The CDR3 runs from the conserved cysteine through the conserved F or W. The D gene is left open where the match is weak. Clone size is shown for a subset of rows, as once, few, many or a class of expanded clone.

d_gene: NA; j_gene: TRBJ1-1; v_gene: TRBV5-1; abundance: few; CDR3nt: TGCGCCAGCAACAGGGACTTGGGCACTGAAGCTTTCTTT; CDR3aa: CASNRDLGTEAFF
d_gene: NA; j_gene: TRBJ1-1; v_gene: TRBV6-9; abundance: NA; CDR3nt: TGTGCCAGCAGTATTGGGCGCGGCACTGAAGCTTTCTTT; CDR3aa: CASSIGRGTEAFF
d_gene: TRBD2; j_gene: TRBJ2-1; v_gene: TRBV28; abundance: many; CDR3nt: TGTGCCAGCAGTTCCCTAGCGGGTGTCACCTACAATGAGCAGTTCTTC; CDR3aa: CASSSLAGVTYNEQFF
d_gene: NA; j_gene: TRBJ2-3; v_gene: TRBV11-2; abundance: many; CDR3nt: TGTGCCAGCAGCTTGAGACTTTCAAACACAGATACGCAGTATTTT; CDR3aa: CASSLRLSNTDTQYF
d_gene: TRBD2; j_gene: TRBJ2-3; v_gene: TRBV7-2; abundance: few; CDR3nt: TGTGCCAGCAGCTTAGATAGCGGGGCTTCAGATACGCAGTATTTT; CDR3aa: CASSLDSGASDTQYF
d_gene: NA; j_gene: TRBJ2-3; v_gene: TRBV28; abundance: many; CDR3nt: TGTGCCGGGGGGGCAGGGGCCACAGATACGCAGTATTTT; CDR3aa: CAGGAGATDTQYF
d_gene: NA; j_gene: TRBJ1-5; v_gene: TRBV6-1; abundance: many; CDR3nt: TGTGCCAGCAGTCCTCCGGGGGGCCAGCCCCAGCATTTT; CDR3aa: CASSPPGGQPQHF
d_gene: NA; j_gene: TRBJ2-3; v_gene: TRBV28; abundance: many; CDR3nt: TGTGCCAGCAGTTTTAGAGGCGGGAATTCCCCAGATACGCAGTATTTT; CDR3aa: CASSFRGGNSPDTQYF
d_gene: TRBD1; j_gene: TRBJ2-1; v_gene: TRBV7-9; abundance: many; CDR3nt: TGTGCCAGCAGCTTAGGCGTAGGGACAGGGTACTACAATGAGCAGTTCTTC; CDR3aa: CASSLGVGTGYYNEQFF
d_gene: NA; j_gene: TRBJ2-7; v_gene: TRBV20-1; abundance: NA; CDR3nt: TGCAGTGCTAGCCCTAGAGACGAGCAGTACTTC; CDR3aa: CSASPRDEQYF
d_gene: NA; j_gene: TRBJ2-6; v_gene: TRBV2; abundance: many; CDR3nt: TGTGCCAGCATCCGGGACTCTGGGGCCAACGTCCTGACTTTC; CDR3aa: CASIRDSGANVLTF
d_gene: NA; j_gene: TRBJ1-6; v_gene: TRBV2; abundance: many; CDR3nt: TGTGCCAGCAGTCGACAAGTCTATAATTCACCCCTCCACTTT; CDR3aa: CASSRQVYNSPLHF
d_gene: NA; j_gene: TRBJ2-5; v_gene: TRBV29-1; abundance: NA; CDR3nt: TGCAGCGTTGACAGGGGAGGGACCCAGTACTTC; CDR3aa: CSVDRGGTQYF
d_gene: NA; j_gene: TRBJ2-1; v_gene: TRBV27; abundance: NA; CDR3nt: TGTGCCAGCAGTTTATCCCTAGACTGGGAAGAGCAGTCCTTC; CDR3aa: CASSLSLDWEEQSF
d_gene: TRBD2; j_gene: TRBJ2-3; v_gene: TRBV5-4; abundance: many; CDR3nt: TGTGCCAGCAGCCCAAGCGGGGGGAGCACAGATACGCAGTATTTT; CDR3aa: CASSPSGGSTDTQYF
d_gene: NA; j_gene: TRBJ1-1; v_gene: TRBV9; abundance: many; CDR3nt: TGTGCCAGCAGCGTCGGTGGGTCCAGTGAAGCTTTCTTT; CDR3aa: CASSVGGSSEAFF
d_gene: NA; j_gene: TRBJ2-4; v_gene: TRBV11-2; abundance: many; CDR3nt: TGTGCCAGCAGCTTAGATCTAAGTGGGTTTGGCATTCAGTACTTC; CDR3aa: CASSLDLSGFGIQYF
d_gene: TRBD1; j_gene: TRBJ1-5; v_gene: TRBV10-3; abundance: NA; CDR3nt: TGTGCCATCAGTGACCGTGGACAGGGTTATCAGCCCCAGCATTTT; CDR3aa: CAISDRGQGYQPQHF
d_gene: NA; j_gene: TRBJ2-5; v_gene: TRBV2; abundance: few; CDR3nt: TGTGCCAGCAGTGGGGGGATTAAAGGGTACTTC; CDR3aa: CASSGGIKGYF
d_gene: NA; j_gene: TRBJ2-6; v_gene: TRBV6-1; abundance: many; CDR3nt: TGTGCCATCACGACCACAGCCGTTGGGGCCAACGTCCTGACTTTC; CDR3aa: CAITTTAVGANVLTF
d_gene: NA; j_gene: TRBJ2-5; v_gene: TRBV20-1; abundance: NA; CDR3nt: TGCAGTGCTAGAGATCCCTCTCGGGACTACCAAGAGACCCAGTACTTC; CDR3aa: CSARDPSRDYQETQYF
d_gene: TRBD2; j_gene: TRBJ2-1; v_gene: TRBV20-1; abundance: NA; CDR3nt: TGCAGTGCTACTGGACTAGCGGGCACCAATGAGCAGTTCTTC; CDR3aa: CSATGLAGTNEQFF
d_gene: NA; j_gene: TRBJ2-2; v_gene: TRBV5-1; abundance: many; CDR3nt: TGCGCCAGCAGCTTGGGGACGGGAACGAACACCGGGGAGCTGTTTTTT; CDR3aa: CASSLGTGTNTGELFF
d_gene: NA; j_gene: TRBJ2-3; v_gene: TRBV7-9; abundance: many; CDR3nt: TGTGCCAGCAGCTCCGAGGAGGGGCGAGATACGCAGTATTTT; CDR3aa: CASSSEEGRDTQYF
d_gene: TRBD1; j_gene: TRBJ2-5; v_gene: TRBV28; abundance: many; CDR3nt: TGTGCCAGCAGGGGGACAGGGGAGACCCAGTACTTC; CDR3aa: CASRGTGETQYF